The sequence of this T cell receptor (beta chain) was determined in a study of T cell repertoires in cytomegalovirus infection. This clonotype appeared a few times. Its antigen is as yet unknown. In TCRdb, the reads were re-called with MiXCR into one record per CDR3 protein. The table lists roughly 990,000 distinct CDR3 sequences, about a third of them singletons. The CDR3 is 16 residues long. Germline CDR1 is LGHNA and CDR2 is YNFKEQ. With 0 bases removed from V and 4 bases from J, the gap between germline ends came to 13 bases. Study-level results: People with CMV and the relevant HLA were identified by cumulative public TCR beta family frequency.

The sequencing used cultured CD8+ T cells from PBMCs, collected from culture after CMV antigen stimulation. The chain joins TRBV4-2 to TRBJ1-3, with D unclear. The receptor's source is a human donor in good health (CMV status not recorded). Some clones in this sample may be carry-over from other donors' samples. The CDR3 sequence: CASSQERTLVGNTIYF. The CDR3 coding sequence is TGTGCCAGCAGCCAAGAAAGGACGCTCGTCGGAAACACCATATATTTT.